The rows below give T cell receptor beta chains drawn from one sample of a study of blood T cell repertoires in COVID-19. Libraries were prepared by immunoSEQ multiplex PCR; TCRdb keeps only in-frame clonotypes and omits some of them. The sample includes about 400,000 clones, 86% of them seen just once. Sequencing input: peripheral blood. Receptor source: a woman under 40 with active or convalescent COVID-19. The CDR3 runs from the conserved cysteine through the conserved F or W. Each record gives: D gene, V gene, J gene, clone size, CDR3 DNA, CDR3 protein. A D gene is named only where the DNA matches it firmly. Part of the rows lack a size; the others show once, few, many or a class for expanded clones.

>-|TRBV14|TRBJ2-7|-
TGTGCCAGCAGCCAGCAGGGTCAGGTTTCCTACGAGCAGTACTTC
CASSQQGQVSYEQYF
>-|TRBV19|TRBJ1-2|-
TGTGCCAGTAGTGAACAGGGACGAGCTAACTATGGCTACACCTTC
CASSEQGRANYGYTF
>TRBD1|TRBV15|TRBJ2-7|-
TGTGCCACCAGCAGAGATATGACAGGGGGCCACGAGCAGTACTTC
CATSRDMTGGHEQYF
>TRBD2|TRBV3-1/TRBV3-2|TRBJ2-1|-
TGTGCCAGCAGCCTAGAGGGACTAGCGGGAAATGAGCAGTTCTTC
CASSLEGLAGNEQFF
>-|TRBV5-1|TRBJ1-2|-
TGCGCCAGCAGCTTGGGGATACTGGCGGATGGCTACACCTTC
CASSLGILADGYTF
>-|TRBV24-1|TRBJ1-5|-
TGTGCCACCAGTGGGGGGGATAGCAATCAGCCCCAGCATTTT
CATSGGDSNQPQHF
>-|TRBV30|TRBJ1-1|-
TGTGCCTGGAGTGTACGAGCCCCCGTCCGGCTACCAAAACGGGTCACTGAAGCTTTCTTT
CAWSVRAPVRLPKRVTEAFF
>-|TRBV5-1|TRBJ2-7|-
TGCGCCAGCAGCTTCGGACATACCTCCTACGAGCAGTACTTC
CASSFGHTSYEQYF
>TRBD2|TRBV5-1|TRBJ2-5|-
TGCGCCAGCAGCCTGGGACTAGCGGGAGGTGATGAGACCCAGTACTTC
CASSLGLAGGDETQYF
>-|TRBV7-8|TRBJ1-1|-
TGTGCCAGCAGCCTAGGACAGCAGAACACTGAAGCTTTCTTT
CASSLGQQNTEAFF
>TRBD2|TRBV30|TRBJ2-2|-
TGTGCCTGGAGACCGGGGACTAGCGGGGGCGCCGGGGAGCTGTTTTTT
CAWRPGTSGGAGELFF
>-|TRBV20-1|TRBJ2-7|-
TGCAGTGCTAGTAAAGGTTCTTCTGTAGCCCCTCTGGCCTACGAGCAGTACTTC
CSASKGSSVAPLAYEQYF
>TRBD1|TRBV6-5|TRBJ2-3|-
TGTGCCAGCATGTACACAGGGGTAACAGATACGCAGTATTTT
CASMYTGVTDTQYF
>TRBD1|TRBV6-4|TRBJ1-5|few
TGTGCCAGAGGGACAGGGGGACAGCCCCAGCATTTT
CARGTGGQPQHF
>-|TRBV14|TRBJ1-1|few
TGTGCCAGCAGCCAAGTTGACTGGAACACTGAAGCTTTCTTT
CASSQVDWNTEAFF
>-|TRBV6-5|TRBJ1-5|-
TGTGCCAGCAGTTCGCAGGGGTTGAGCAATCAGCCCCAGCATTTT
CASSSQGLSNQPQHF
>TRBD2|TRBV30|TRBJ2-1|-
TGTGCCTGGACCCCCGCCGGTGGTAGCGGGAGGGCCGATGAGCAGTTCTTC
CAWTPAGGSGRADEQFF
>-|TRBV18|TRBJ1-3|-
TGTGCCAGCAAACTTACAGGGCCTGATAACACCATATATTTT
CASKLTGPDNTIYF
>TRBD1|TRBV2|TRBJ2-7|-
TGTGCCAGCAGAGAAACCGGGACAGGATTTAAGTACTTC
CASRETGTGFKYF
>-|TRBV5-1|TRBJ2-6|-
TGCGCCAGCAGCTTGGAGACAGCCGGGGCCAACGTCCTGACTTTC
CASSLETAGANVLTF
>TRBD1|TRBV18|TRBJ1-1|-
TGTGCCAGCTCACCGGGACAGCTCGGGCGAGGGACTGAAGCTTTCTTT
CASSPGQLGRGTEAFF
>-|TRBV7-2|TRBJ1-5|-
TGTGCCAGCAGCTGGAAAAGGGGGAGCAATCAGCCCCAGCATTTT
CASSWKRGSNQPQHF
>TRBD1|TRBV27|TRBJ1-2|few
TGTGCCAGCAGCTCGGCGACAGGGGCTAACTATGGCTACACCTTC
CASSSATGANYGYTF
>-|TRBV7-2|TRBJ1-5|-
TGTGCCAGCAGCTTAGGAGAATTCAGGGAGCCCCAGCATTTT
CASSLGEFREPQHF
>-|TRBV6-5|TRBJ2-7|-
TGTGCCAGCAGTTACACTGACAAGCAGTACTTC
CASSYTDKQYF
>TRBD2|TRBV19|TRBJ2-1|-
TGTGCCAGTAGTAAATCGGGACTAGCGGGAAATGAGCAGTTCTTC
CASSKSGLAGNEQFF
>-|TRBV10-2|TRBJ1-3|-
TGCGCCAGCAGTGAAAGGGGACTGACAAACACCATATATTTT
CASSERGLTNTIYF
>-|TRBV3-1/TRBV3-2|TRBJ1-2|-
TGTGCCAGCAGCCAAGACCTCGAACAGGGCGTATATGGCTACACCTTC
CASSQDLEQGVYGYTF
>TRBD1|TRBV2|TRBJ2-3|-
TGTGCCAGCAGTTTAGGACAGGGGGTAGATACGCAGTATTTT
CASSLGQGVDTQYF
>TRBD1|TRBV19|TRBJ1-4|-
TGTGCCAGTAGTATAGATTTAACAGGGGGCGACCCCAATAATGAAAAACTGTTTTTT
CASSIDLTGGDPNNEKLFF
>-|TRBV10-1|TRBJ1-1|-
TGCGCCAGCAGTGAGGTTTCAGGTGTGAACACTGAAGCTTTCTTT
CASSEVSGVNTEAFF
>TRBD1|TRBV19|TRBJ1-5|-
TGTGCCAGTAGCCGGGGGACAGGGGTAAGTCAGCCCCAGCATTTT
CASSRGTGVSQPQHF
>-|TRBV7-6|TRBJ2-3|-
TGTGCCAGCAGCCTAAGCGGAAGTGATATAGATACGCAGTATTTT
CASSLSGSDIDTQYF
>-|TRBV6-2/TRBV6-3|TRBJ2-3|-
TGTGCCAGCAGTTCTCTCGGGTCGGAAAGCACAGATACGCAGTATTTT
CASSSLGSESTDTQYF
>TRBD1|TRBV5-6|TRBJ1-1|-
TGTGCCAGCAGCGGGAGACAGGGCTTTAGAGACACTGAAGCTTTCTTT
CASSGRQGFRDTEAFF
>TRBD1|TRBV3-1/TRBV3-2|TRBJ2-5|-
TGTGCCAGCAGCCTCGAAGGTACAGGGGGTTGGGAGACCCAGTACTTC
CASSLEGTGGWETQYF
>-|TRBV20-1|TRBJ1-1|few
TGCAGTGCCACCCGGGACATTGAAGCTTTCTTT
CSATRDIEAFF
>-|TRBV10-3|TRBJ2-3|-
TGTGCCATCAGTTCCGATCAGGGTGCAGATACGCAGTATTTT
CAISSDQGADTQYF
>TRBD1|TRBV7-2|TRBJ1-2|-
TGTGCCAGCAGATCGGAGGGGGCTGTCAACTATGGCTACACCTTC
CASRSEGAVNYGYTF
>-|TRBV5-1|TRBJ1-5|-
TGCGCCAGCAGCCCGACACCCAGCAATCAGCCCCAGCATTTT
CASSPTPSNQPQHF
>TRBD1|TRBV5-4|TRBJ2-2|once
TGTGCCAGCAGCCCGGACCTGGACAGGGCGAACACCGGGGAGCTGTTTTTT
CASSPDLDRANTGELFF